The 4 T cell receptor beta chains reported below all come from one sample, sequenced in a study of CD8+ T cells in alopecia areata. cDNA reverse transcribed from extracted RNA served as the sequencing template. TCRdb's copy holds only in-frame clones and misses some; the assay was immunoSEQ multiplex PCR. The table includes over 150,000 clones, around 60% detected once. Treatment: oral pan-JAK inhibitor, 5-10 mg twice daily. Specimen: CD4+ T cells sorted from blood, collected at week 24, from a patient treated with tofacitinib. Receptors originate from a human donor with alopecia areata.

The chain is built from TRBV10-3 and TRBJ2-2; no clear D gene. Trimming removed 10 bases from V and 6 bases from J, with 12 bases in between. Germline V lookup: CDR1 ENHRY, CDR2 SYGVKD. The CDR3 has 12 residues. CDR3 amino acids: CATSYFSGELFF. In DNA form, the CDR3 reads TGTGCCACCTCCTACTTCTCCGGGGAGCTGTTTTTT.

At least ten counts were recorded for this clone. Other DNA sequences in the same sample also yield this CDR3. CDR3 DNA sequence: TGTGCCAGCAGGCTAGCGGGGGGCTCTGGGGCCAACGTCCTGACTTTC. This codes for CASRLAGGSGANVLTF. This chain joins TRBV27 and TRBJ2-6; 11 bases line up with TRBD2. V lost 6 bases to trimming and J lost 0 bases; unmatched junction nucleotides: 1. The CDR3 extends over 16 amino acids. CDR1 and CDR2 (germline): MNHEY, SMNVEV (reference sequence).

This clone was picked up a small number of times. The CDR3 reads CASSFRGNTGELFF. The CDR3 DNA sequence: TGTGCCAGCAGCTTCCGCGGGAACACCGGGGAGCTGTTTTTT. The rearrangement uses TRBV7-8 and TRBJ2-2, with D hard to call. In germline, CDR1 is SGHVS, CDR2 FQNEAQ. The CDR3 consists of 14 residues. With 3 bases removed from V and 1 base from J, the gap between germline ends came to 6 bases.

The genes are TRBV5-6 and TRBJ2-2; D unclear. CDR1 is SGHDT, CDR2 YYEEEE, per germline. Deletions cut 2 bases from V and 4 bases from J, with 12 bases between. CDR3 length: 15 amino acids. The CDR3 sequence is CASSFGSFGTGELFF. DNA for the CDR3: TGTGCCAGCAGCTTCGGGTCCTTCGGCACCGGGGAGCTGTTTTTT.